This T cell receptor beta chain appears in the sequencing data of a study of cytomegalovirus exposure and HLA in healthy donors. Study-level information: Most genotyped donors, around four fifths of fewer than 400, had Caucasian-associated genetic ancestry. Findings and caveats of the study: In an earlier analysis, about 87% or about 30%: the productive usage of most TCR beta V segments. Altogether, some 160 TCR beta chains were recorded as cytomegalovirus-associated.

On this clone: Its antigen remains unknown.

A multiplex PCR was run with 60 Vbeta primers and 13 Jbeta primers. TCRdb's copy holds only in-frame clones and misses some; the assay was immunoSEQ multiplex PCR. Of some 150,000 clones in the sample, about 70% were seen once. The specimen was PBMCs. The source is a woman in her thirties or forties in good health and CMV-seronegative.

DNA for the CDR3: TGTGCCAGCTACGCGGGGGTGGGCTACACCTTC. It translates to CASYAGVGYTF. This chain uses TRBV28 with TRBJ1-2; D perhaps matches TRBD1 (5 bases). V lost 8 bases and J lost 8, with 12 bases in between. Germline V gene data show CDR1 as MDHEN and CDR2 as SYDVKM. CDR3 size: 11 residues.